A selection of T cell receptor beta chains follows, all from one sample in a study of vaccination and CD4 T cells after COVID-19. TCRdb itself ran the PCR reads through MiXCR, one entry per CDR3 protein. The sample lists some 8,600 distinct CDR3 sequences, around 70% seen once, with roughly a third in the top ten. The antigens for these receptors are not known. Sequences were obtained from CD4+ T cells from blood, cultured in vitro. Receptors originate from a human donor who had recovered from COVID-19. Each CDR3 is given with its conserved first and last residue. The order of the fields is J gene, V gene, D gene, clone size, CDR3 protein, CDR3 DNA. A D gene is named only where the DNA matches it firmly. Clone size is shown for a subset of rows, as once, few, many or a class of expanded clone.

TRBJ2-2,TRBV20-1,NA,NA,CSARGLDNTGELFF,TGCAGTGCTAGAGGCCTAGATAACACCGGGGAGCTGTTTTTT
TRBJ2-5,TRBV6-1,TRBD1,NA,CASRRTGGYQETQYF,TGTGCCAGCAGACGGACAGGGGGGTACCAAGAGACCCAGTACTTC
TRBJ1-1,TRBV19,NA,NA,CASSSTTGGVAFF,TGTGCCAGTAGTTCGACGACAGGTGGGGTGGCTTTCTTT
TRBJ2-3,TRBV6-1,NA,NA,CASNAGHTDTQYF,TGTGCCAGCAACGCCGGACACACAGATACGCAGTATTTT
TRBJ2-5,TRBV6-1,TRBD2,once,CASSEARAGGQETQYF,TGTGCCAGCAGTGAAGCGAGAGCGGGAGGGCAAGAGACCCAGTACTTC
TRBJ1-1,TRBV10-1,TRBD1,NA,CASSAGQGATEAFF,TGCGCCAGCAGTGCAGGACAGGGGGCGACTGAAGCTTTCTTT
TRBJ1-1,TRBV6-1,NA,NA,CASKEDTEAFF,TGTGCCAGCAAGGAGGACACTGAAGCTTTCTTT
TRBJ1-4,TRBV20-1,NA,NA,CSARDSEKLFF,TGCAGTGCTAGAGATAGTGAAAAACTGTTTTTT
TRBJ2-7,TRBV20-1,TRBD2,NA,CSRATGLASEQYF,TGCAGTCGCGCAACGGGACTAGCCTCCGAGCAGTACTTC
TRBJ1-2,TRBV19,NA,NA,CASSNSASPFYGYTF,TGTGCCAGTAGTAACTCGGCCAGCCCTTTCTATGGCTACACCTTC
TRBJ1-1,TRBV6-5,TRBD1,NA,CASSYGTGGGSTEAFF,TGTGCCAGCAGTTACGGGACAGGGGGGGGGAGCACTGAAGCTTTCTTT
TRBJ2-5,TRBV11-3,TRBD2,NA,CASSPRATAGGLRRRETQYF,TGTGCCAGCAGCCCCCGGGCTACGGCGGGGGGGCTCAGAAGGAGAGAGACCCAGTACTTC
TRBJ1-6,TRBV7-2,TRBD1,NA,CASSLAPTGADSPLHF,TGTGCCAGCAGCTTAGCCCCAACAGGGGCGGATTCACCCCTCCACTTT
TRBJ2-5,TRBV2,TRBD2,NA,CASRRTGLVFQETQYF,TGTGCCAGCAGACGTACGGGACTAGTCTTCCAAGAGACCCAGTACTTC
TRBJ2-1,TRBV6-1,NA,once,CASSETNLPYNEQFF,TGTGCCAGCAGTGAGACTAACCTCCCCTACAATGAGCAGTTCTTC
TRBJ2-1,TRBV5-1,TRBD1,NA,CASSYGQGYNEQFF,TGCGCCAGCAGCTACGGACAGGGGTACAATGAGCAGTTCTTC
TRBJ2-1,TRBV5-1,TRBD1,once,CASIALQGGLNEQFF,TGCGCCAGCATCGCGTTACAGGGGGGCCTCAATGAGCAGTTCTTC